The 9 T cell receptor beta chains below all came from one sample that was sequenced in a study of T cells in Graves' hyperthyroidism and ophthalmopathy. RNA transcripts gave rise to amplified TCR beta CDR3 regions. Carried out on the TCR CDR3, a first-round RT-PCR used the HTBI primer set. Via MiXCR, TCRdb re-called the multiplex PCR reads, giving one row per CDR3 protein. The data hold about 290,000 distinct CDR3 sequences, with 13% to 15% observed a single time. The source material was blood. These receptor sequences come from a woman in her 50s with Graves' hyperthyroidism that later progressed to Graves' ophthalmopathy.

This clonotype was picked up many times. This rearrangement joins TRBV7-2 to TRBJ2-7; no clear D. The CDR3 is made up of 11 amino acids. Germline V lookup: CDR1 SGHTA, CDR2 FQGNSA. With 3 bases removed from V and 6 bases from J, the gap between germline ends came to 6 bases. CDR3 nucleotide sequence: TGTGCCAGCAGCTTGGTTCTCGAGCAGTACTTC. Protein sequence: CASSLVLEQYF. Based on the CDR3 plus reference TRBV7-2 and TRBJ2-7, the full variable domain is GAGVSQSPSNKVTEKGKDVELRCDPISGHTALYWYRQSLGQGLEFLIYFQGNSAPDKSGLPSDRFSAERTGGSVSTLTIQRTQQEDSAVYLCASSLVLEQYFGPGTRLTVT.

This clonotype was detected ten times or more. The chain employs TRBV5-1 and TRBJ2-6; a weak D match, TRBD1 (6 bases). CDR1 is SGHRS and CDR2 is YFSETQ in the germline V gene. The CDR3 is 18 amino acids. V was trimmed by 2 bases and J by 4 bases, leaving 19 bases between them. The CDR3 spells CASSFETGLREGANVLTF. For the CDR3, the DNA is TGCGCCAGCAGCTTTGAGACAGGTCTCAGAGAGGGGGCCAACGTCCTGACTTTC.

This clonotype was counted once. The V call is TRBV27, the J call TRBJ2-1; 13 positions agree with TRBD2. The CDR3 is 16 amino acids. V gave up 3 bases and J gave up 8 bases; unmatched junction bases: 7. Germline values: CDR1 MNHEY, CDR2 SMNVEV (reference sequence). The CDR3 reads CASSLGTSGTHHEQFF. In DNA, the CDR3 is TGTGCCAGCAGTTTGGGGACTAGCGGGACGCACCATGAGCAGTTCTTC.

This clonotype was found many times. The V gene is TRBV2, the J gene TRBJ2-7; perhaps D is TRBD1 or TRBD2 (5 bases each). The V gene's germline CDR1 is SNHLY and CDR2 FYNNEI. Trimming cost V 7 bases and J 0 bases, with 13 bases left between them. The CDR3 is 14 amino acids. Here the CDR3 DNA reads TGTGCCAGCAAGAGGGGTGGGAGCTCCTACGAGCAGTACTTC. Residues: CASKRGGSSYEQYF. Full variable domain (missing parts from reference TRBV2 and TRBJ2-7): EPEVTQTPSHQVTQMGQEVILRCVPISNHLYFYWYRQILGQKVEFLVSFYNNEISEKSEIFDDQFSVERPDGSNFTLKIRSTKLEDSAMYFCASKRGGSSYEQYFGPGTRLTVT.

This clonotype occurred many times. This rearrangement joins TRBV3-1 to TRBJ2-7; D gene unclear. Germline V gene sequence: CDR1 LGHDT, CDR2 YNNKEL (reference sequence). V was shortened by 2 bases and J by 2 bases, with 7 bases between the two germline ends. This CDR3 is built from 13 residues. Here the CDR3 reads CASSQFGPYEQYF. CDR3 DNA sequence: TGTGCCAGCAGCCAATTTGGTCCCTACGAGCAGTACTTC.

The J gene is TRBJ2-1, the V gene TRBV10-3; the D gene is possibly TRBD2 (6 bases). Germline-derived CDR1 and CDR2 are ENHRY and SYGVKD. V was pared by 0 bases and J by 7 bases, with 16 bases between. The CDR3 has 16 residues. CDR3 protein: CAISESRIAVRNEQFF. CDR3 coding DNA: TGTGCCATCAGTGAGTCGAGGATAGCGGTAAGGAATGAGCAGTTCTTC.

This clonotype appeared many times. This chain joins TRBV29-1 and TRBJ2-1, with 15 bases lining up with TRBD2. The CDR3 extends over 16 amino acids. Germline CDR1 reads SQVTM; CDR2 reads ANQGSEA. The trim removed 7 bases at V and 4 bases at J, leaving 8 bases unmatched. CDR3 nucleotide sequence: TGCAGCGCCAGGACTAGCGGGAGGGGGGTATACAATGAGCAGTTCTTC. Protein: CSARTSGRGVYNEQFF.

In its sample, this clonotype was seen a few times. The chain uses TRBV7-9 and TRBJ1-5, with no clear D. The CDR3 runs to 12 residues. V dropped 1 base and J dropped 16 bases, with 14 bases sitting between them. Looked up from germline, CDR1 is SEHNR and CDR2 is FQNEAQ (reference sequence). CDR3 amino acids: CASSLGEGPKHF. Written as DNA, the CDR3 is TGTGCCAGCAGCTTAGGGGAGGGTCCGAAACATTTT.

This chain links TRBV9 with TRBJ2-3; TRBD2 might be the D (5 bases). V lost 2 bases, J lost 2 bases, and 12 bases lay in between. The CDR3 sequence is 15 residues long. The germline V gene has CDR1 SGDLS and CDR2 YYNGEE. The CDR3 bases are TGTGCCAGCAGCGTGGCGGGCTCCCCCACAGATACGCAGTATTTT. As protein: CASSVAGSPTDTQYF.